These 28 T cell receptor beta chains came from one sample sequenced in a study of control samples from healthy donors and cancer patients (dated by TCRdb to 2020 to 2022). The library was prepared using the immunoSEQ multiplex PCR assay. TCRdb limited this immuneACCESS table to in-frame rearrangements with V and J called. A share of clones is missing; checked studies link under half to unresolved V genes, and the rest is unexplained. The sample table records some 95,000 clones; over 85% of these occur just once. About 3% of the sample is held by the ten biggest clonotypes. Sequencing was done on a sample of blood. These receptors came from a human donor in good health. The donor label of this sample is uncertain.

The chain couples TRBV2 to TRBJ2-2; a weak D match, TRBD1 (6 bases). The germline V gene encodes CDR1 SNHLY and CDR2 FYNNEI. This CDR3 has 14 residues. V was shortened by 8 bases and J by 1 base, with 11 bases between the two germline ends. Here the CDR3 DNA reads TGTGCCAGCCGGCGACAGGAGAACACCGGGGAGCTGTTTTTT. Its protein is CASRRQENTGELFF.

This clone was recorded once. The V call is TRBV18, the J call TRBJ2-2; maybe TRBD1 (6 bases). In germline, CDR1 is KGHSH, CDR2 LQKENI. This CDR3 has 14 residues. V gave up 6 bases and J gave up 3 bases, with 11 bases separating them. The CDR3 region is CASSQDRYTGELFF. DNA for the CDR3: TGTGCCAGCTCTCAGGACAGATACACCGGGGAGCTGTTTTTT.

The chain uses TRBV4-3 and TRBJ2-3; a weak D match, TRBD2 (6 bases). Germline CDR1 reads LGHNA; CDR2 reads YSLEER. V was clipped by 4 bases and J by 6 bases, with 20 bases between them. CDR3 length equals 16 residues. CDR3 protein: CASSRGVSGVGDTQYF. CDR3 nucleotide sequence: TGCGCCAGCAGCCGAGGGGTCTCGGGGGTCGGGGATACGCAGTATTTT.

The chain joins TRBV6-5 to TRBJ2-5, with TRBD1 identical over 10 bases. Germline CDR1 is MNHEY and CDR2 is SVGAGI. J was trimmed by 1 base and V by 7 bases; bases with no gene match: 6. The CDR3 contains 15 residues. The CDR3 loop is CASTPTGGSQETQYF. The CDR3 region has the DNA TGTGCCAGCACCCCGACAGGGGGCTCCCAAGAGACCCAGTACTTC.

The chain links TRBV19 to TRBJ1-5; no firm D call. CDR3 length: 13 amino acids. Germline loops: CDR1 LNHDA, CDR2 SQIVND (reference sequence). V was cut by 6 bases and J by 4 bases, with 10 bases left in between. The CDR3, as DNA: TGTGCCAGTAGGTTGACGGGAAATCAGCCCCAGCATTTT. This encodes CASRLTGNQPQHF.

The chain carries TRBV19 and TRBJ1-4, with D perhaps TRBD1 (6 bases). Germline V gene sequence: CDR1 LNHDA, CDR2 SQIVND (reference sequence). Trimming removed 5 bases at V and 2 bases at J, with 15 bases between. The CDR3 is 16 residues long. This chain's CDR3 is CASSQNTGLTNEKLFF. DNA of the CDR3: TGTGCCAGTAGTCAAAATACAGGGCTTACTAATGAAAAACTGTTTTTT.

The rearrangement joins TRBV4-3 to TRBJ2-1; perhaps TRBD1 as D (6 bases). Germline-derived CDR1 and CDR2 are LGHNA and YSLEER. This CDR3 is built from 15 residues. V lost 4 bases and J lost 7, with 17 bases in between. CDR3 protein: CASSPRQGTVNEQFF. In nucleotides, the CDR3 is TGCGCCAGCAGCCCCCGCCAGGGGACGGTTAATGAGCAGTTCTTC.

The chain carries TRBV18 and TRBJ1-2; no clear D gene. Trimming removed 0 bases from V and 1 base from J, with 9 bases in between. CDR1 and CDR2 (germline): KGHSH, LQKENI. The CDR3 totals 15 residues. This chain's CDR3 is CASSPPIGRNYGYTF. CDR3 DNA sequence: TGTGCCAGCTCACCACCTATAGGCCGTAACTATGGCTACACCTTC.

This sequence joins TRBV5-1 and TRBJ2-1, with D unclear. Trimming cost V 4 bases and J 6 bases, with 8 bases left between them. CDR1 and CDR2 from the germline V gene are SGHRS and YFSETQ. The CDR3 is 12 amino acids. The CDR3 sequence is CASSIRVNEQFF. In DNA form, the CDR3 reads TGCGCCAGCAGCATAAGGGTCAATGAGCAGTTCTTC.

Comments on this clone: One end of the junction is discordant with germline, which a read error may explain. The sample holds other DNA sequences that translate to the same CDR3. V is TRBV28 and J is TRBJ1-6, with D hard to call. Germline V gene lookup returns CDR1 MDHEN and CDR2 SYDVKM. The CDR3 is 16 amino acids. The CDR3 loop reads CASSLPGLALNSPLHF. CDR3 coding DNA: TGTGCCAGCAGCCTCCCTGGGTTGGCGCTCAATTCGCCCCTCCACTTT.

The chain recombines TRBV28 with TRBJ1-5, with D unclear. The V end was cut by 7 bases, the J end by 5 bases, with 12 bases between. Germline V gene sequence: CDR1 MDHEN, CDR2 SYDVKM. There are 13 residues in the CDR3. The CDR3 region has the DNA TGTGCCAGCACCCGAACAGAATATCAGCCCCAGCATTTT. Translated: CASTRTEYQPQHF.

The J gene is TRBJ1-5, the V gene TRBV28, with D perhaps TRBD1 (5 bases). The CDR3 loop spans 14 amino acids. V gave up 6 bases and J gave up 3 bases, with 12 bases separating them. In germline, CDR1 is MDHEN, CDR2 SYDVKM. The chain's CDR3 is CASSYRDLNQPQHF. The CDR3 DNA reads TGTGCCAGCAGCTACCGGGACCTCAATCAGCCCCAGCATTTT. Drawing the rest from reference TRBV28 and TRBJ1-5, the complete variable domain is DVKVTQSSRYLVKRTGEKVFLECVQDMDHENMFWYRQDPGLGLRLIYFSYDVKMKEKGDIPEGYSVSREKKERFSLILESASTNQTSMYLCASSYRDLNQPQHFGDGTRLSIL.

This chain uses TRBV6-1 with TRBJ1-5; 8 bases align to TRBD1. Germline V lookup: CDR1 MNHNS, CDR2 SASEGT. V dropped 1 base and J dropped 7; count of bases not matched to a gene: 6. The CDR3 runs to 15 residues. Here the CDR3 DNA reads TGTGCCAGCAGTGAAGGGAGGACAGGGCCCCAGCCCCAGCATTTT. Translation: CASSEGRTGPQPQHF.

The V call is TRBV28, the J call TRBJ2-7; TRBD1 matches at 7 bases. Germline-derived CDR1 and CDR2 are MDHEN and SYDVKM. The CDR3 has 13 residues. The V segment lost 9 bases and the J segment 3 bases; nucleotides outside the gene matches: 8. CDR3 nucleotides: TGTGCCAGTACTCCGGGACAGTACTACGAGCAGTACTTC. This sequence encodes CASTPGQYYEQYF.

The chain employs TRBV7-2 and TRBJ2-3; D possibly matches TRBD1 or TRBD2 (5 bases each). This CDR3 region has 14 residues. The V gene lost 4 bases and the J gene lost 2 bases, with 10 bases spanning the gap. CDR1 is SGHTA and CDR2 is FQGNSA in the germline V gene. The DNA of the CDR3 is TGTGCCAGCAGCTGGGGGTCTATCACAGATACGCAGTATTTT. Amino acid sequence: CASSWGSITDTQYF.

This chain joins TRBV10-2 and TRBJ1-5; 7 nucleotides agree with TRBD1. The CDR3 consists of 16 residues. Germline CDR1 WSHSY, CDR2 SAAADI. With V trimmed by 3 bases and J by 3 bases, 8 bases remained unmatched. This CDR3 reads CASSDLQGTLNQPQHF. CDR3 nucleotide sequence: TGCGCCAGCAGTGATCTACAGGGGACGCTCAATCAGCCCCAGCATTTT.

This chain links TRBV20-1 with TRBJ2-3; 10 bases are shared with TRBD2. The CDR3 covers 16 residues. Germline V gene lookup returns CDR1 DFQATT and CDR2 SNEGSKA (reference sequence). Losses at the gene ends were 3 bases for V and 2 bases for J; bases not matched to a gene: 8. The CDR3 here is CSASAGLASPTDTQYF. The CDR3 DNA is TGCAGTGCTAGTGCGGGACTAGCGTCACCCACAGATACGCAGTATTTT.

This rearrangement joins TRBV18 to TRBJ1-1; 7 nucleotides line up with TRBD1. Germline loops: CDR1 KGHSH, CDR2 LQKENI. Trimming cost V 3 bases and J 6 bases; bases outside gene matches: 7. The CDR3 has 14 residues. In nucleotides, the CDR3 is TGTGCCAGCTCACCGACAGGGTTTAACCCTGAAGCTTTCTTT. Translating it yields CASSPTGFNPEAFF. The whole variable domain, filled in from reference TRBV18 and TRBJ1-1, reads NAGVMQNPRHLVRRRGQEARLRCSPMKGHSHVYWYRQLPEEGLKFMVYLQKENIIDESGMPKERFSAEFPKEGPSILRIQQVVRGDSAAYFCASSPTGFNPEAFFGQGTRLTVV.

The V call is TRBV5-4, the J call TRBJ1-2; D is ambiguous. The CDR3 runs to 16 residues. Germline V gene lookup returns CDR1 SGHNT and CDR2 YYREEE (reference sequence). Trimming stripped 4 bases from V and 0 bases from J, with 16 bases between. This chain's CDR3 is CASSLYGGPTNYGYTF. The CDR3 region has the DNA TGTGCCAGCAGCCTCTATGGAGGGCCTACTAACTATGGCTACACCTTC.

This sequence joins TRBV4-2 and TRBJ1-6; no clear D gene. Between the trimmed V and J ends, which lost 0 bases and 6 bases, there was a span of 18 bases. CDR3 size: 18 residues. Germline CDR1 is LGHNA and CDR2 is YNFKEQ. For the CDR3, the DNA is TGTGCCAGCAGCCAAGAAAGCCCCGCGCGAACCATTAATTCACCCCTCCACTTT. Its translation: CASSQESPARTINSPLHF.

This chain's CDR3 is CASSFGTVYGYTF. The CDR3, as DNA: TGTGCCAGCAGCTTCGGGACAGTCTATGGCTACACCTTC. J is TRBJ1-2 and V is TRBV7-9; TRBD1 matches at 7 bases. The CDR3 consists of 13 residues. With V trimmed by 3 bases and J by 4 bases, 2 bases remained unmatched. Germline CDR1 reads SEHNR; CDR2 reads FQNEAQ (reference sequence).

The chain joins TRBV14 to TRBJ1-4; TRBD1 aligns across 11 bases. The CDR3 runs 18 residues. The V gene end was trimmed by 1 base and the J gene end by 7 bases; junction bases not matched to a gene: 11. CDR1 and CDR2 (germline): SGHDN, FVKESK. CDR3 in amino acids: CASSQVRWSGQGAEKLFF. The DNA of the CDR3 is TGTGCCAGCAGCCAAGTGCGGTGGAGCGGACAGGGGGCTGAAAAACTGTTTTTT. Based on the CDR3 plus reference TRBV14 and TRBJ1-4, the full variable domain is EAGVTQFPSHSVIEKGQTVTLRCDPISGHDNLYWYRRVMGKEIKFLLHFVKESKQDESGMPNNRFLAERTGGTYSTLKVQPAELEDSGVYFCASSQVRWSGQGAEKLFFGSGTQLSVL.

Remarks on this clone: Additional DNA sequences in this sample encode the identical CDR3. The chain joins TRBV5-1 to TRBJ2-2, with D tentatively TRBD2 (7 bases). With 0 bases removed from V and 4 bases from J, the gap between germline ends came to 13 bases. Germline V lookup: CDR1 SGHRS, CDR2 YFSETQ. The CDR3 contains 16 residues. CDR3 in DNA: TGCGCCAGCAGCTTGGAGGGGGGGACGGGCACCGGGGAGCTGTTTTTT. Protein product: CASSLEGGTGTGELFF.

V gene TRBV5-1 combines with J gene TRBJ2-1, with 8 bases lining up with TRBD2. CDR3 length: 15 amino acids. The V gene end was trimmed by 3 bases and the J gene end by 3 bases; junction bases not matched to a gene: 5. Germline assignment: CDR1 SGHRS and CDR2 YFSETQ. Here the CDR3 reads CASSSSGGIYNEQFF. The CDR3 bases are TGCGCCAGCAGCTCGAGCGGGGGAATCTACAATGAGCAGTTCTTC.

The rearrangement uses TRBV24-1 and TRBJ2-2; TRBD1 agrees at 8 bases. CDR3 size: 19 residues. Germline lookup yields CDR1 KGHDR and CDR2 SFDVKD. Losses at the gene ends were 5 bases for V and 0 bases for J; bases not matched to a gene: 13. CDR3 in amino acids: CATSAQPGTGGSNTGELFF. The CDR3 DNA reads as TGTGCCACCAGTGCCCAGCCCGGGACAGGAGGTTCGAACACCGGGGAGCTGTTTTTT.

In regard to this clone: This sample includes further DNA sequences coding for the same CDR3. The rearrangement uses TRBV7-7 and TRBJ2-1, with no clear D. V was trimmed by 3 bases and J by 1 base, leaving 10 bases between them. This CDR3 has 15 amino acids. The germline CDR1 and CDR2 sequences are SSHAT and FNYEAQ (reference sequence). In DNA form, the CDR3 reads TGTGCCAGCAGCTTGAGTAGAAGTTCCTACAATGAGCAGTTCTTC. This codes for CASSLSRSSYNEQFF.

This clone appeared a single time. The chain combines TRBV7-9 with TRBJ1-6, with D possibly matching TRBD1 (5 bases). V shed 5 bases and J shed 4 bases, with 12 bases lying between them. This CDR3 is 15 amino acids long. Germline V CDR1 and CDR2: SEHNR, FQNEAQ (reference sequence). For the CDR3, the DNA is TGTGCCAGCAGCGGTGTACAGGTTTATAATTCACCCCTCCACTTT. Translated: CASSGVQVYNSPLHF.

This clone was seen only once. The V and J genes are TRBV2 and TRBJ2-4; TRBD1 aligns across 8 bases. Germline values: CDR1 SNHLY, CDR2 FYNNEI. The CDR3 has 15 residues. The ends lost 4 bases at V and 2 bases at J; junction bases unmatched: 4. The CDR3 here is CASSGQGASKNIQYF. The CDR3 DNA reads as TGTGCCAGCAGTGGGCAGGGGGCGTCCAAAAACATTCAGTACTTC.